The text below deals with one T cell receptor (beta chain). The sample comes from a study of blood T cell repertoires in COVID-19. V lost 5 bases, J lost 2 bases, and 9 bases stayed unmatched. CDR3 length equals 15 residues. Germline V gene sequence: CDR1 SGHTA, CDR2 FQGNSA. TCRdb's table, derived via immunoSEQ multiplex PCR, lists solely in-frame clones and lacks some. The sample carries about 220,000 clones, 84% recorded once. This sequence was found in a woman aged 40-49 years who had recovered from COVID-19. Input material: PBMCs or T cells enriched from blood (not recorded which). The rearrangement joins TRBV7-2 to TRBJ2-7; TRBD1 matches at 7 bases. The CDR3 coding sequence is TGTGCCAGCAGCGCAAGACAGGGCCAAACCTACGAGCAGTACTTC. The encoded protein is CASSARQGQTYEQYF.